The clone carrying this TCR beta chain has more than one count but fewer than ten. Indicated time point: sample taken at primary tumor resection. Unsorted tumor, nontumor lung tissue or cryopreserved PBMC supplied the whole RNA. These data are taken from a study of spatial heterogeneity in lung cancer. The CDR3 covers 13 residues. Per germline, CDR1 SQVTM and CDR2 ANQGSEA. Trimming stripped 6 bases from V and 0 bases from J, with 11 bases between. Individually, TCR cDNA molecules were each labelled with a unique molecular identifier. TCRdb fed the 5' RACE reads into MiXCR, producing one record per CDR3 protein. Of about 82,000 distinct CDR3 sequences in the sample, roughly 12% were seen once.

Sequenced material: PBMCs, taken at surgery. The V and J genes are TRBV29-1 and TRBJ1-1; maybe TRBD1 (5 bases). This clonotype was sampled from a male donor with early-stage non-small cell lung cancer. CDR3 DNA sequence: TGCAGCGTGGCCAGGGATTTGAACACTGAAGCTTTCTTT. This gives the protein CSVARDLNTEAFF.